This is a list of T cell receptor beta chains from one sample in a study of blood T cells in healthy people across ages. TCRdb recomputed calls from the 5' RACE reads with MiXCR, one row per CDR3 protein. This sample has about 800,000 distinct CDR3 sequences, with about 42% found just once. Sequences were obtained from blood. The receptors were sampled from an elderly man in good health. Each CDR3 is given with its conserved first and last residue. The D gene is left open where the match is weak. The size field is filled for only some rows; it gives once, few, many or a size class.

>TRBJ1-1|-|TRBV27|few
TGTGCCAGCAGTTTATCGTGGAGGGGCAACACTGAAGCTTTCTTT
CASSLSWRGNTEAFF
>TRBJ1-1|-|TRBV7-9|-
TGTGCCAGCAGCCCCCCGGGCGGGGGGGGGTCTGAAGCTTTCTTT
CASSPPGGGGSEAFF
>TRBJ2-1|TRBD2|TRBV5-1|-
TGCGCCAGCAGCTCGCCGGGGGGGGTGAATGAGCAGTTCTTC
CASSSPGGVNEQFF
>TRBJ2-7|-|TRBV7-9|-
TGTGCCAGCAGCTTAGTATCGGGGGTGTACGAGCAGTACTTC
CASSLVSGVYEQYF
>TRBJ2-4|-|TRBV12-3/TRBV12-4|many
TGTGCCAGCAGTTTAAGGCAAACCCGCATTCAGTACTTC
CASSLRQTRIQYF
>TRBJ2-3|TRBD2|TRBV18|-
TGTGCCAGCTCACCAACCGGGACTAGCTCCGATACGCAGTATTTT
CASSPTGTSSDTQYF
>TRBJ2-5|TRBD1|TRBV11-2|-
TGTGCCAGCAGCTTAATGACAGGGGAAGAGACCCAGTACTTC
CASSLMTGEETQYF
>TRBJ2-7|TRBD2|TRBV2|-
TGTGCCAGTGTGGGAGGACTAGCGTTCTCCTACGAGCAGTACTTC
CASVGGLAFSYEQYF
>TRBJ2-1|-|TRBV6-6|many
TGTGCCAGCAGTTACTCCGGTTTTAGCGGAATTTACAATGAGCAGTTCTTC
CASSYSGFSGIYNEQFF
>TRBJ2-5|-|TRBV9|few
TGTGCCAGCAGCGTAGCGGGCCTAGCGATAGAGACCCAGTACTTC
CASSVAGLAIETQYF
>TRBJ1-2|-|TRBV4-2|-
TGTGCCAGCAGTTTCGAGGGGGGCGAGTATGGCTACACCTTC
CASSFEGGEYGYTF
>TRBJ1-1|-|TRBV5-1|once
TGCGCCAGCAGCGCTACAGAGAACACTGAAGCTTTCTTT
CASSATENTEAFF
>TRBJ2-5|TRBD2|TRBV18|many
TGTGCCAGCTCACCCCTAGCGGGAGACCAAGAGACCCAGTACTTC
CASSPLAGDQETQYF
>TRBJ2-5|TRBD2|TRBV13|-
TGTGCCAGCAGCTCTTACGGACTAGTCTATGAGCAGTACTTC
CASSSYGLVYEQYF
>TRBJ2-7|TRBD2|TRBV6-5|many
TGTGCCAGCAGTTCCCGTGGCGGGAGGGCCCACAGCGAGCAGTACTTC
CASSSRGGRAHSEQYF
>TRBJ2-7|TRBD2|TRBV29-1|few
TGCAGCACCAAGGTCGGCGGGAGCTCCTACAATGAGCAGTACTTC
CSTKVGGSSYNEQYF
>TRBJ2-5|-|TRBV29-1|-
TGCAGCGTTCGTAGGGGGGGGGATGAGACCCAGTACTTC
CSVRRGGDETQYF
>TRBJ2-4|-|TRBV5-5|-
TGTGCCAGCAGCTTGGGGGGAGGAGGTGTGATCCAGGAGCAGTACTTC
CASSLGGGGVIQEQYF
>TRBJ2-4|-|TRBV3-1|-
TGTGCCAGCAGCCAAGTGGCGAGGTTCGGCAAAAACATTCAGTACTTC
CASSQVARFGKNIQYF
>TRBJ2-1|TRBD2|TRBV4-3|few
TGCGCCAGCAGCCAAGATCACGGACTAGCCTACAATGAGCAGTTCTTC
CASSQDHGLAYNEQFF
>TRBJ2-2|TRBD2|TRBV12-3/TRBV12-4|many
TGTGCCAGCAGTCCCCAGGGAGCGGGAAGGATTTCCGGGGAGCTGTTTTTT
CASSPQGAGRISGELFF
>TRBJ2-3|-|TRBV24-1|-
TGTGCCACCAGCGATGGGGACCCCACAGATACGCAGTATTTT
CATSDGDPTDTQYF
>TRBJ2-7|TRBD2|TRBV5-1|few
TGCGCCAGCAGCTTAAGTGGAAACCCTAGCGGGAGGGGGTACGAGCAGTACTTC
CASSLSGNPSGRGYEQYF
>TRBJ2-1|-|TRBV7-2|many
TGTGCCAGCAGCTTAGGCGCAGTCTACAATGAGCAGTTCTTC
CASSLGAVYNEQFF
>TRBJ2-7|TRBD2|TRBV6-4|-
TGTGCCAGCAGTGACTCTACTAGCGGGAGACCCTACAATGAGCAGTACTTC
CASSDSTSGRPYNEQYF
>TRBJ2-3|TRBD1|TRBV10-1|few
TGCGCCAGCAGTAGAACAGGGGCCGACACAGATACGCAGTATTTT
CASSRTGADTDTQYF
>TRBJ1-3|TRBD1|TRBV7-3|-
TGTGCCAGCAGCAGGACAGGGGACTCTGGAAACACCATATATTTT
CASSRTGDSGNTIYF
>TRBJ2-5|TRBD2|TRBV29-1|many
TGCAGCGGTGGACTAGCGGGAGCAGGAGAGACCCAGTACTTC
CSGGLAGAGETQYF
>TRBJ2-2|-|TRBV7-2|few
TGTGCCAGCAGCTCGGGAGTTGCCGGGGAGCTGTTTTTT
CASSSGVAGELFF
>TRBJ1-4|-|TRBV5-4|-
TGTGCCAGCAGCTTACACGTGAATGAAAAACTGTTTTTT
CASSLHVNEKLFF
>TRBJ2-3|TRBD2|TRBV4-3|few
TGCGCCAGCAGCCAAGATTTACTAGCGGGCAATACGCAGTATTTT
CASSQDLLAGNTQYF